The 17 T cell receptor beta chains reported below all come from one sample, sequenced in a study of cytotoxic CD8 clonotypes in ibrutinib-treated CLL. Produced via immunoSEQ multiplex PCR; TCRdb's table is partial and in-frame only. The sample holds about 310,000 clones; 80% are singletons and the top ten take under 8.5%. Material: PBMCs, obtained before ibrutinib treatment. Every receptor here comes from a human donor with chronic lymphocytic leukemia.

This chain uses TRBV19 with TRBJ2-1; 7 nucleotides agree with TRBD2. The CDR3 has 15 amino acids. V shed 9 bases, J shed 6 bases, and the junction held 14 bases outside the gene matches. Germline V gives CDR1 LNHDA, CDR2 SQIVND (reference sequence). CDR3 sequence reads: CASNQYQRGPNEQFF. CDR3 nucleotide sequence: TGTGCCAGCAATCAATACCAGCGGGGCCCCAATGAGCAGTTCTTC.

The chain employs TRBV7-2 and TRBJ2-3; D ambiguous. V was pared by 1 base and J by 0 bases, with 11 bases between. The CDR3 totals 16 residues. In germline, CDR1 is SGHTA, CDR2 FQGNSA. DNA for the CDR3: TGTGCCAGCAGCTTAGTCCCGGGCTTAAGCACAGATACGCAGTATTTT. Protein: CASSLVPGLSTDTQYF.

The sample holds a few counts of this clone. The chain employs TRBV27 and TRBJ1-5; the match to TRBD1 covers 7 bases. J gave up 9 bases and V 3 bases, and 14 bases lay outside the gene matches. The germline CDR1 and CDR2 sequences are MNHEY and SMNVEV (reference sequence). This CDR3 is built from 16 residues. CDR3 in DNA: TGTGCCAGCAGTTTTTCGCAGGGGGTTTTGAAAGGGCCCCAGCATTTT. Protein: CASSFSQGVLKGPQHF.

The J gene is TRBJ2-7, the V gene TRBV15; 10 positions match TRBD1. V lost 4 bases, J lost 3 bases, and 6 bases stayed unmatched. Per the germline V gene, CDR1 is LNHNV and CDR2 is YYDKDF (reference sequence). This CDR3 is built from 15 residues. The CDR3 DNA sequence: TGTGCCACCAGCATCCGGGACAGGGGTATCTACGAGCAGTACTTC. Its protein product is CATSIRDRGIYEQYF. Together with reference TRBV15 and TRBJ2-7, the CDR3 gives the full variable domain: DAMVIQNPRYQVTQFGKPVTLSCSQTLNHNVMYWYQQKSSQAPKLLFHYYDKDFNNEADTPDNFQSRRPNTSFCFLDIRSPGLGDTAMYLCATSIRDRGIYEQYFGPGTRLTVT.

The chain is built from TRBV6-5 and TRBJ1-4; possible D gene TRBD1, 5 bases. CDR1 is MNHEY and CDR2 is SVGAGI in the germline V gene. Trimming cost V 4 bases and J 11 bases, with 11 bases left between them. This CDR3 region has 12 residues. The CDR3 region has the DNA TGTGCCAGCAGTTCACAGGATCAGAAACTGTTTTTT. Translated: CASSSQDQKLFF.

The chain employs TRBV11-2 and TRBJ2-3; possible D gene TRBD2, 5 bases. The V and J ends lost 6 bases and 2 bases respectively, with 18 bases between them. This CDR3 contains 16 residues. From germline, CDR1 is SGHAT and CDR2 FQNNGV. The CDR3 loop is CASRPKLGLITDTQYF. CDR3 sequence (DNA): TGTGCCAGCAGGCCTAAGCTTGGACTCATCACAGATACGCAGTATTTT.

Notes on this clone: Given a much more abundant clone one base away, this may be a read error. In nucleotides, the CDR3 is TGTGCCAGCAGCCTAGACAGGAACACTGAAGCTTTCTTT. Translation gives CASSLDRNTEAFF. The chain combines TRBV5-8 with TRBJ1-1; D might be TRBD1 (5 bases). Trimming shortened V by 4 bases and J by 1 base, and 8 bases separated the two germline ends. CDR1 is SGHTS, CDR2 YDEGEE, per germline. The CDR3 is made up of 13 amino acids.

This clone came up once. CDR3 residues: CASSRGGRGPAGELFF. CDR3 nucleotides: TGCGCCAGCAGCAGAGGGGGCAGGGGGCCGGCCGGGGAGCTGTTTTTT. The chain carries TRBV4-3 and TRBJ2-2, with 8 bases fitting TRBD1. The CDR3 is 16 residues long. V shed 5 bases, J shed 6 bases, and the junction held 11 bases outside the gene matches. CDR1 is LGHNA and CDR2 is YSLEER in the germline V gene.

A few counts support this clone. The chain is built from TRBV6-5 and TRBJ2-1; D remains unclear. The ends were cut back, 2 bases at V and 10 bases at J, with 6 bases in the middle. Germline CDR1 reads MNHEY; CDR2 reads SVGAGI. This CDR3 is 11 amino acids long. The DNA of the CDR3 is TGTGCCAGCAGTTACGGGTGGGAGCAGTTCTTC. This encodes CASSYGWEQFF.

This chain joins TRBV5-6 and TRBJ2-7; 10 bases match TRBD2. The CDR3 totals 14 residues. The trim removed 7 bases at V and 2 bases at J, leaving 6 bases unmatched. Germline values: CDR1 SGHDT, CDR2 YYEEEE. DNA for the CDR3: TGTGCCAGCCGTCAAAGCGGGAGGGCCTACGAGCAGTACTTC. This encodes CASRQSGRAYEQYF.

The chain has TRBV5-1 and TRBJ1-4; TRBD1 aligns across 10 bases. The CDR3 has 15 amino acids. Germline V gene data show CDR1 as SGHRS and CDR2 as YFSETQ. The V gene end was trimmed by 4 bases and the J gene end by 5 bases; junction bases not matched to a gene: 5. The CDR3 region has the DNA TGCGCCAGCAGCCGGGACAGGGGAGGAAATGAAAAACTGTTTTTT. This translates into CASSRDRGGNEKLFF.

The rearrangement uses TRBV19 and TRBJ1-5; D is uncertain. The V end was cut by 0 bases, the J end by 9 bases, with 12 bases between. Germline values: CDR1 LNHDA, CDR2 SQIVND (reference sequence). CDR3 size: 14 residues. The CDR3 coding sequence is TGTGCCAGTAGTATAGATCGCTCGACCGCGCCCCAGCATTTT. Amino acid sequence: CASSIDRSTAPQHF.

CDR3 DNA sequence: TGTGCCAGCAGCCAAGATTTCGGGGAAAAATACAATGAGCAGTTCTTC. It translates to CASSQDFGEKYNEQFF. This chain joins TRBV14 and TRBJ2-1; D perhaps matches TRBD2 (5 bases). CDR1 and CDR2 from the germline V gene are SGHDN and FVKESK. This CDR3 has 16 amino acids. Trimming took off 0 bases at V and 4 bases at J, with 13 bases between the two ends. The whole variable domain, remainder taken from reference TRBV14 and TRBJ2-1, is EAGVTQFPSHSVIEKGQTVTLRCDPISGHDNLYWYRRVMGKEIKFLLHFVKESKQDESGMPNNRFLAERTGGTYSTLKVQPAELEDSGVYFCASSQDFGEKYNEQFFGPGTRLTVL.

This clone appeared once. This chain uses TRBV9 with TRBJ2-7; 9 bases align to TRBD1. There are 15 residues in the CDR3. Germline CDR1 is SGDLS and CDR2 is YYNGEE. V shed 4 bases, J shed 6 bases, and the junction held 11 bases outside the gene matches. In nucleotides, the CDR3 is TGTGCCAGCAGCCCTTCCGGGACAGGGTACCGCGAGCAGTACTTC. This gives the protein CASSPSGTGYREQYF.

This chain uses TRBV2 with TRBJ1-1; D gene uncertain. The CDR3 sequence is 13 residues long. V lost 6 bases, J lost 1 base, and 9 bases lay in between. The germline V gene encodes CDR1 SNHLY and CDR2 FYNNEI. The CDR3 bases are TGTGCCAGCAGCCGTGAACAGAACACTGAAGCTTTCTTT. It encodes CASSREQNTEAFF.

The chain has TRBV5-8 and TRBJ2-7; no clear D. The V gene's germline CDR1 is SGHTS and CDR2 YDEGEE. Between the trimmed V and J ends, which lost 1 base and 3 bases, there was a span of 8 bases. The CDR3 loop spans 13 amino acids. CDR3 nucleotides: TGTGCCAGCAGCTTGTTTCCGAGCTACGAGCAGTACTTC. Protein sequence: CASSLFPSYEQYF.

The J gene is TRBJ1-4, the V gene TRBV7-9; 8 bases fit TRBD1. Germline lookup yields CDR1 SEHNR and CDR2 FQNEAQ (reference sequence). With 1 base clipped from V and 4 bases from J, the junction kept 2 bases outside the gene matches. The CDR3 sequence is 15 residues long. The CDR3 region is CASSLGTGSNEKLFF. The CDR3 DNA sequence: TGTGCCAGCAGCTTAGGGACAGGGAGTAATGAAAAACTGTTTTTT.